The 20 T cell receptor beta chains listed next were all sequenced from one sample in a study of immune heterogeneity within non-small cell lung tumors. Template material for each sample was roughly 600 ng of bulk tumor genomic DNA. Surgery yielded several widely spaced biopsies per primary tumor. Patients went through curative surgery, and their non-small cell lung cancer was untreated and newly diagnosed. Multiplex PCR amplified the TCR beta CDR3 region. Its first round ran for roughly 10 cycles with 32 V and 13 J primers. Each CDR3 protein gets one entry after TCRdb re-called the multiplex PCR reads with MiXCR. The table records approximately 21,000 distinct CDR3 sequences, about 30% of them present only once. The source material was lung tumor tissue. The receptors here all came from a man aged 35 to 55 with non-small cell lung cancer.

This chain's CDR3 is CATSRGDRDASPLHF. DNA for the CDR3: TGTGCCACCAGCAGAGGCGACAGGGACGCTTCACCCCTCCACTTT. V and J are TRBV15 and TRBJ1-6; 7 bases are a match to TRBD1. Trimming at V came to 1 base and at J to 9 bases, leaving 6 bases not matched to a gene. There are 15 residues in the CDR3. Germline CDR1 reads LNHNV; CDR2 reads YYDKDF (reference sequence).

By proportion, this clonotype is medium-sized. This chain joins TRBV9 and TRBJ2-7; 8 bases agree with TRBD1. The CDR3 contains 14 residues. CDR1 and CDR2 from the germline V gene are SGDLS and YYNGEE. Trimming removed 4 bases from V and 6 bases from J; junction bases left unmatched: 9. CDR3 coding DNA: TGTGCCAGCAGCCCCTTCGACAGGGGAGGCGAGCAGTACTTC. This encodes CASSPFDRGGEQYF.

With respect to this clonotype: This may be a read error, as it is one base from a much larger clone. DNA for the CDR3: TGTGCCATCAGCCAAGTTCTGGCGGGAGGGGCCGGGGAGCTGTTTTTT. Translating gives CAISQVLAGGAGELFF. This rearrangement joins TRBV4-2 to TRBJ2-2, with 9 bases lining up with TRBD2. The CDR3 covers 16 residues. From germline, CDR1 is LGHNA and CDR2 YNFKEQ.

As regards this clonotype: A single base separates this from a much larger clone, so it may be a read error. The rearrangement uses TRBV20-1 and TRBJ2-2, with D maybe TRBD2 (6 bases). CDR1 is DFQATT and CDR2 is SNEGSKA in the germline V gene (reference sequence). The CDR3 runs 17 residues. V lost 0 bases and J 4 bases, leaving 18 bases between the germline ends. CDR3 sequence: CSARDSASKAGTGELFF. CDR3 nucleotide sequence: TGCAGTGCTAGAGACTCCGCGAGCAAAGCGGGCACCGGGGAGCTGTTTTTT.

This clonotype appeared many times. The chain couples TRBV7-8 to TRBJ2-5; D may be TRBD1 or TRBD2 (5 bases each). Trimming took off 5 bases at V and 3 bases at J, with 13 bases between the two ends. CDR3 length: 14 amino acids. Germline V lookup: CDR1 SGHVS, CDR2 FQNEAQ. Here the CDR3 reads CASSPGPNEETQYF. Written as DNA, the CDR3 is TGTGCCAGCAGCCCGGGACCGAACGAAGAGACCCAGTACTTC.

At least ten counts were recorded for this clonotype. The chain combines TRBV5-1 with TRBJ2-1, with unresolved D. The CDR3 is 12 amino acids. With 2 bases removed from V and 3 bases from J, the gap between germline ends came to 3 bases. Germline lookup yields CDR1 SGHRS and CDR2 YFSETQ. CDR3 loop: CASSFDYNEQFF. In DNA form, the CDR3 reads TGCGCCAGCAGCTTCGACTACAATGAGCAGTTCTTC.

This clonotype is medium-sized by share. The chain joins TRBV2 to TRBJ2-7; 7 bases are a match to TRBD1. Per the germline V gene, CDR1 is SNHLY and CDR2 is FYNNEI. The ends lost 5 bases at V and 3 bases at J; junction bases unmatched: 10. The length of the CDR3 is 15 residues. The CDR3 here is CASSQVPGDSYEQYF. DNA of the CDR3: TGTGCCAGCAGTCAAGTTCCAGGGGACAGCTACGAGCAGTACTTC.

CDR3 in amino acids: CSARERGRNTEAFF. As DNA, the CDR3 is TGCAGTGCTAGAGAGCGGGGGAGGAACACTGAAGCTTTCTTT. The chain employs TRBV20-1 and TRBJ1-1; D is perhaps TRBD1 (5 bases). The germline V and J ends were trimmed by 0 bases and 1 base, with 9 bases remaining between them. Germline assignment: CDR1 DFQATT and CDR2 SNEGSKA (reference sequence). The CDR3 contains 14 residues.

The chain carries TRBV2 and TRBJ2-1; tentative D call: TRBD2 (6 bases). Per germline, CDR1 SNHLY and CDR2 FYNNEI. V was clipped by 4 bases and J by 14 bases, with 27 bases between them. The CDR3 length is 16 residues. The CDR3 is CASSATGGATSSEEFF. The CDR3 coding sequence is TGTGCCAGCAGTGCTACTGGCGGGGCTACAAGTTCCGAGGAGTTCTTC.

The V and J genes are TRBV10-2 and TRBJ2-1; 12 bases agree with TRBD2. Germline V CDR1 and CDR2: WSHSY, SAAADI. Trimming at V came to 3 bases and at J to 7 bases, leaving 7 bases not matched to a gene. The CDR3 consists of 16 residues. The CDR3 bases are TGCGCCAGCAGTGATCTAGCGGGAGGGCCCGTAAATGAGCAGTTCTTC. Translation: CASSDLAGGPVNEQFF.

The rearrangement links TRBV20-1 to TRBJ2-3; TRBD2 matches 12 bases. The V and J ends lost 6 bases and 6 bases, in that order; junction bases with no gene match: 7. This CDR3 has 14 residues. CDR1 and CDR2 (germline): DFQATT, SNEGSKA (reference sequence). DNA for the CDR3: TGCAGTGCCTCTAGCGGGAGGGCCCTCGATACGCAGTATTTT. Its protein product is CSASSGRALDTQYF.

V usage is TRBV7-6 and J usage is TRBJ2-7, with unresolved D. Germline V gene data show CDR1 as SGHVS and CDR2 as FNYEAQ. V was trimmed by 5 bases and J by 0 bases, leaving 8 bases between them. The CDR3 sequence is 13 residues long. The CDR3 spells CASSPTPSYEQYF. CDR3 nucleotides: TGTGCCAGCAGCCCAACCCCCTCCTACGAGCAGTACTTC.

The V and J genes are TRBV19 and TRBJ1-1; D is unresolved. V lost 1 base to trimming and J lost 1 base, with 7 bases between them. The CDR3 covers 14 residues. From germline, CDR1 is LNHDA and CDR2 SQIVND (reference sequence). The CDR3 DNA is TGTGCCAGTAGTATAGTACAGCGGAACACTGAAGCTTTCTTT. It yields the protein CASSIVQRNTEAFF.

This clonotype has at least ten counts. The chain recombines TRBV20-1 with TRBJ2-7; 9 positions agree with TRBD1. The CDR3 is made up of 14 amino acids. Germline values: CDR1 DFQATT, CDR2 SNEGSKA (reference sequence). J gave up 5 bases and V 6 bases, and 11 bases lay outside the gene matches. CDR3 in amino acids: CSAHRQGGMNEQYF. CDR3 bases: TGCAGTGCCCACCGACAGGGGGGGATGAACGAGCAGTACTTC.

This chain joins TRBV20-1 and TRBJ2-1, with 15 bases lining up with TRBD2. The CDR3 runs to 19 residues. V dropped 7 bases and J dropped 7; count of bases not matched to a gene: 20. The germline V gene has CDR1 DFQATT and CDR2 SNEGSKA (reference sequence). CDR3 loop: CSGKTPGLAGGVRPNEQFF. The CDR3 coding sequence is TGCAGTGGTAAAACACCGGGACTAGCGGGAGGCGTTCGCCCTAATGAGCAGTTCTTC.

This clonotype has a count of ten or more. The rearrangement joins TRBV19 to TRBJ1-5; no definite D call. V was clipped by 5 bases and J by 4 bases, with 15 bases between them. Germline V CDR1 and CDR2: LNHDA, SQIVND (reference sequence). The CDR3 length is 15 residues. The CDR3: CASSLPSSGNQPQHF. The CDR3 coding sequence is TGTGCCAGTAGTCTCCCCTCGAGTGGGAATCAGCCCCAGCATTTT.

V is TRBV4-2 and J is TRBJ2-7; TRBD2 might be the D (5 bases). Germline values: CDR1 LGHNA, CDR2 YNFKEQ. The CDR3 consists of 16 residues. The V and J ends lost 1 base and 2 bases respectively, with 15 bases between them. The CDR3 DNA is TGTGCCAGCAGCCAAGCGCCCGGTGAGGAGGCCTACGAGCAGTACTTC. This gives the protein CASSQAPGEEAYEQYF.

Of note for this clonotype: A much larger clone differs by one base, so this may be a read error. V is TRBV11-2 and J is TRBJ2-7; D is perhaps TRBD1 or TRBD2 (5 bases each). The CDR3 totals 14 residues. Deletions cut 8 bases from V and 0 bases from J, with 14 bases between. Germline loops: CDR1 SGHAT, CDR2 FQNNGV. CDR3 protein: CASGLGTGSYEQYF. As DNA, the CDR3 is TGTGCCAGCGGCCTTGGGACGGGCTCCTACGAGCAGTACTTC.

Turning to this clonotype: A read error may be the cause here, since a much bigger clone is one base away. The chain links TRBV24-1 to TRBJ1-2; TRBD1 agrees at 9 bases. V was clipped by 9 bases and J by 6 bases; unmatched bases: 10. The CDR3 loop spans 14 amino acids. Germline CDR1 KGHDR, CDR2 SFDVKD. The chain's CDR3 is CATHSSGQGNGYTF. Written as DNA, the CDR3 is TGTGCCACCCATAGCTCAGGACAGGGGAATGGCTACACCTTC.

This clonotype has a count of ten or more. The CDR3 DNA reads TGTGCCAGCAGGTCCATCCGACTAGCGGGAAACACAGATACGCAGTATTTT. Amino acids: CASRSIRLAGNTDTQYF. V usage is TRBV27 and J usage is TRBJ2-3; the match to TRBD2 covers 11 bases. Germline V lookup: CDR1 MNHEY, CDR2 SMNVEV (reference sequence). The CDR3 totals 17 residues. V was clipped by 6 bases and J by 2 bases; unmatched bases: 10.